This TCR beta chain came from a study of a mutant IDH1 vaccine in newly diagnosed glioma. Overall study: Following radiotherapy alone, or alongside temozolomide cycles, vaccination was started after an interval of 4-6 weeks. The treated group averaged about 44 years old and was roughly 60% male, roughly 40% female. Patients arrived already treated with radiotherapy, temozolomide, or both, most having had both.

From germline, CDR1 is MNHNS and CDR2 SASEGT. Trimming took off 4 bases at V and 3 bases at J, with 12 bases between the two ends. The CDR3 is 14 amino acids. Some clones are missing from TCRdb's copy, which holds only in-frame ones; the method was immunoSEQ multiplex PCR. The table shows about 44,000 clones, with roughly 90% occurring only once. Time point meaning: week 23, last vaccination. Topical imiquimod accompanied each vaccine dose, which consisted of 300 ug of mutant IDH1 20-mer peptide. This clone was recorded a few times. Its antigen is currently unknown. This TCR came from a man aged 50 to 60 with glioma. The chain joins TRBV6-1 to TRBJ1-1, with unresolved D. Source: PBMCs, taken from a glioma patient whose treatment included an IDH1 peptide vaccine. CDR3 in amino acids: CASSARDGDTEAFF. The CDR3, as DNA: TGTGCCAGCAGTGCCAGAGACGGGGACACTGAAGCTTTCTTT.